This TCR beta chain was sequenced in a study of T cell repertoires in cytomegalovirus infection. The germline gives CDR1 DFQATT, CDR2 SNEGSKA (reference sequence). The germline V and J ends were trimmed by 6 bases and 2 bases, with 15 bases remaining between them. The CDR3 is 14 amino acids. MiXCR, run by TCRdb on the reads, gives a single entry per CDR3 protein. The data hold 200,000 to 300,000 distinct CDR3 sequences, with approximately 15% observed a single time. Specimen: PBMCs. The receptor was derived from a human donor in good health (CMV status not recorded). Some clones in this sample may be carry-over from other donors' samples. J is TRBJ2-3 and V is TRBV20-1; tentatively, D is TRBD1 or TRBD2 (5 bases each). DNA of the CDR3: TGCAGTGCGACTACGGGGCAGAACACAGATACGCAGTATTTT. Its protein is CSATTGQNTDTQYF.